One and the same sample provided the 17 T cell receptor beta chains below, sequenced in a study of glioma-infiltrating T cells after dendritic cell vaccination. Assay: immunoSEQ multiplex PCR; the TCRdb copy retains only in-frame clones and omits some. The data show tens of thousands of clones, 85% to 90% seen once. The sequenced sample was blood, obtained before dendritic cell vaccination. Every receptor here comes from a human donor with glioblastoma.

The chain joins TRBV6-1 to TRBJ2-7; no clear D. Germline CDR1 is MNHNS and CDR2 is SASEGT. V was trimmed by 3 bases and J by 1 base, leaving 7 bases between them. The CDR3 spans 13 residues. In DNA form, the CDR3 reads TGTGCCAGCAGTGAGGGCAGGTCCTACGAGCAGTACTTC. Its translation is CASSEGRSYEQYF.

CDR3 DNA sequence: TGCGCCAGCAGCTTCGCTAGCTTGAACACCGGGGAGCTGTTTTTT. This gives the protein CASSFASLNTGELFF. This chain links TRBV5-1 with TRBJ2-2, with a tentative D call TRBD2 (5 bases). Trimming cost V 2 bases and J 1 base, with 9 bases left between them. The germline V gene encodes CDR1 SGHRS and CDR2 YFSETQ. The CDR3 runs to 15 residues.

As DNA, the CDR3 is TGCGCCAGCAGCCAAGGGACAGCCCGCAATCAGCCCCAGCATTTT. It translates to CASSQGTARNQPQHF. The chain carries TRBV4-1 and TRBJ1-5; the D gene is possibly TRBD1 (6 bases). The CDR3 length is 15 residues. CDR1 and CDR2 from the germline V gene are MGHRA and YSYEKL. V shed 1 base and J shed 2 bases, with 9 bases lying between them.

The rearrangement joins TRBV6-1 to TRBJ2-7; D remains ambiguous. Germline V CDR1 and CDR2: MNHNS, SASEGT. This CDR3 is built from 13 residues. V was trimmed by 0 bases and J by 2 bases, leaving 5 bases between them. The CDR3 reads CASSEARTYEQYF. The DNA of the CDR3 is TGTGCCAGCAGTGAAGCGCGGACCTACGAGCAGTACTTC.

The chain has TRBV6-1 and TRBJ2-7, with 8 bases lining up with TRBD2. J gave up 6 bases and V 4 bases, and 11 bases lay outside the gene matches. CDR3 length: 15 amino acids. Germline loops: CDR1 MNHNS, CDR2 SASEGT. The CDR3 coding sequence is TGTGCCAGCAGTGCGGGACTAGAGTCCTTCTTCGAGCAGTACTTC. Its protein is CASSAGLESFFEQYF.

The chain carries TRBV18 and TRBJ1-4; TRBD1 is a possible D gene (6 bases). The germline CDR1 and CDR2 sequences are KGHSH and LQKENI. Trimming stripped 0 bases from V and 7 bases from J, with 18 bases between. The CDR3 contains 17 residues. CDR3 protein: CASSPPKGQQGSEKLFF. CDR3 sequence (DNA): TGTGCCAGCTCACCACCAAAGGGACAACAAGGGAGTGAAAAACTGTTTTTT.

The rearrangement joins TRBV27 to TRBJ1-4; a weak D match, TRBD1 (6 bases). V lost 5 bases to trimming and J lost 7 bases, with 14 bases between them. The CDR3 spans 14 residues. Looked up from germline, CDR1 is MNHEY and CDR2 is SMNVEV (reference sequence). This CDR3 reads CASSIQGIGEKLFF. CDR3 coding DNA: TGTGCCAGCAGTATACAGGGTATTGGTGAAAAACTGTTTTTT.

The chain carries TRBV13 and TRBJ1-2, with TRBD1 identical over 8 bases. CDR3 size: 15 residues. CDR1 is PRHDT, CDR2 FYEKMQ, per germline (reference sequence). With V trimmed by 0 bases and J by 4 bases, 4 bases remained unmatched. The DNA for the CDR3 is TGTGCCAGCAGCTTAGGGAGACAGGGGCTCTATGGCTACACCTTC. It is translated as CASSLGRQGLYGYTF.

The CDR3 DNA sequence: TGTGCCAGCAGCCAAACTAGCGCACAAGAGACCCAGTACTTC. Residues: CASSQTSAQETQYF. V gene TRBV9 combines with J gene TRBJ2-5; 7 bases fit TRBD2. V shed 4 bases, J shed 2 bases, and the junction held 5 bases outside the gene matches. The germline gives CDR1 SGDLS, CDR2 YYNGEE. The CDR3 consists of 14 residues.

The genes are TRBV4-1 and TRBJ2-2, with D possibly TRBD1 on 6 matching bases. This CDR3 is 15 amino acids long. CDR1 MGHRA and CDR2 YSYEKL come from the germline V gene. Trimming removed 0 bases from V and 5 bases from J, with 10 bases in between. This chain's CDR3 is CASSQEGATTGELFF. The CDR3 coding sequence is TGCGCCAGCAGCCAAGAGGGGGCCACTACCGGGGAGCTGTTTTTT.

The genes are TRBV7-9 and TRBJ1-4; TRBD1 might be the D (6 bases). Germline-derived CDR1 and CDR2 are SEHNR and FQNEAQ (reference sequence). The CDR3 contains 15 residues. Deletions cut 0 bases from V and 6 bases from J, with 11 bases between. The CDR3 DNA follows: TGTGCCAGCAGCTTAGCTCTGCCAGGGGATGAAAAACTGTTTTTT. This translates into CASSLALPGDEKLFF.

The CDR3 region is CASSLGQGVETQYF. Written as DNA, the CDR3 is TGTGCCAGCAGTTTGGGGCAGGGGGTCGAGACCCAGTACTTC. The chain combines TRBV6-6 with TRBJ2-5; the match to TRBD1 covers 7 bases. This CDR3 comprises 14 residues. Per germline, CDR1 MNHNY and CDR2 SVGAGI (reference sequence). The V and J ends lost 4 bases and 5 bases, in that order; junction bases with no gene match: 7.

This chain uses TRBV30 with TRBJ1-2; 8 bases are shared with TRBD1. Per the germline V gene, CDR1 is GTSNPN and CDR2 is SVGIG (reference sequence). This CDR3 is 15 amino acids long. The ends lost 5 bases at V and 4 bases at J; junction bases unmatched: 12. This chain's CDR3 is CAWGPPPTGVYGYTF. CDR3 sequence (DNA): TGTGCCTGGGGACCACCTCCGACAGGGGTCTATGGCTACACCTTC.

The chain employs TRBV27 and TRBJ1-1; maybe TRBD1 (5 bases). Trimming removed 7 bases at V and 1 base at J, with 13 bases between. The CDR3 sequence is 14 residues long. Germline-derived CDR1 and CDR2 are MNHEY and SMNVEV (reference sequence). DNA for the CDR3: TGTGCCAGCAAAGCTTGGGGCGCGAACACTGAAGCTTTCTTT. Translation: CASKAWGANTEAFF.

V usage is TRBV27 and J usage is TRBJ1-2; TRBD1 is a possible D gene (5 bases). V lost 5 bases and J lost 7, with 20 bases in between. CDR1 MNHEY and CDR2 SMNVEV come from the germline V gene (reference sequence). CDR3 size: 15 residues. This CDR3 is CASSPTHPGFPGYTF. DNA for the CDR3: TGTGCCAGCAGTCCGACTCATCCAGGGTTTCCTGGCTACACCTTC.

CDR3: CASSAGTRAADTQYF. DNA for the CDR3: TGTGCCAGCAGCGCCGGGACTAGAGCAGCAGATACGCAGTATTTT. The V gene is TRBV9, the J gene TRBJ2-3; 8 positions agree with TRBD2. The V gene's germline CDR1 is SGDLS and CDR2 YYNGEE. Trimming took 3 bases from V and 4 from J; bases not matched to a gene: 7. The CDR3 is made up of 15 amino acids.

The chain combines TRBV5-4 with TRBJ2-3; the D gene is possibly TRBD2 (6 bases). Germline V lookup: CDR1 SGHNT, CDR2 YYREEE (reference sequence). This CDR3 has 15 residues. V was shortened by 1 base and J by 1 base, with 10 bases between the two germline ends. The CDR3 nucleotides read TGTGCCAGCAGCTTGATGTTAGCGGGCACAGATACGCAGTATTTT. Amino acids: CASSLMLAGTDTQYF.